The rows below give T cell receptor beta chains drawn from one sample of a study of cytomegalovirus exposure and HLA in healthy donors. Sequencing used immunoSEQ multiplex PCR; TCRdb keeps in-frame clones, though not all of them. The sample holds a few hundred thousand clones, about 74% seen once. Sequenced input: PBMCs. These receptors were collected from a woman between 25 and 40 years old in good health and CMV-seronegative. The CDR3 runs from the conserved cysteine through the conserved F or W. The order of the fields is D gene, J gene, clone size, V gene, CDR3 protein, CDR3 DNA. A D gene is named only where the DNA matches it firmly. Expanded clones get a size class; other rows say once, few or many, or leave the size out.

TRBD2 TRBJ2-1 . TRBV19 CASSIDWTSPYNEQFF TGTGCCAGTAGTATAGATTGGACTAGTCCCTACAATGAGCAGTTCTTC
. TRBJ1-2 . TRBV6-6 CASSATGTDYGYTF TGTGCCAGCAGTGCCACAGGCACGGACTATGGCTACACCTTC
TRBD2 TRBJ2-5 . TRBV27 CASSLGASGQETQYF TGTGCCAGCAGTTTAGGAGCTAGCGGACAAGAGACCCAGTACTTC
TRBD1 TRBJ1-5 few TRBV28 CATTTGGYSNQPQHF TGTGCCACCACGACAGGGGGTTATAGCAATCAGCCCCAGCATTTT
. TRBJ2-7 . TRBV2 CASREDYNQYEQYF TGTGCCAGCAGGGAGGACTACAACCAATACGAGCAGTACTTC
. TRBJ2-2 . TRBV10-1 CASSSVGTGELFF TGCGCCAGCAGCTCTGTCGGTACCGGGGAGCTGTTTTTT
TRBD2 TRBJ2-1 few TRBV2 CASSGGRSYEQFF TGTGCCAGCAGTGGCGGGAGATCGTATGAGCAGTTCTTC
TRBD2 TRBJ2-3 . TRBV5-1 CASSSSSGGGNTQYF TGCGCCAGCAGCTCCTCTAGCGGGGGAGGAAATACGCAGTATTTT
TRBD2 TRBJ2-1 . TRBV4-2 CASSQGTSGPYNEQFF TGTGCCAGCAGCCAAGGGACTAGCGGGCCGTACAATGAGCAGTTCTTC
. TRBJ1-6 . TRBV9 CASSGWGGPYNSPLHF TGTGCCAGCAGCGGATGGGGGGGACCTTATAATTCACCCCTCCACTTT
. TRBJ2-3 . TRBV5-1 CASSRSGGSDTQYF TGCGCCAGCAGCCGTAGCGGTGGCTCAGATACGCAGTATTTT
. TRBJ1-1 once TRBV29-1 CSIQEGVNTEAFF TGCAGCATCCAGGAAGGTGTGAACACTGAAGCTTTCTTT
. TRBJ1-1 few TRBV12-5 CASGWMDFRRTEAFF TGTGCTAGTGGTTGGATGGACTTCAGAAGAACTGAAGCTTTCTTT
. TRBJ1-5 . TRBV27 CASSLSSPDSHSNQPQHF TGTGCCAGCAGTTTAAGTTCTCCGGACAGTCATAGCAATCAGCCCCAGCATTTT
TRBD2 TRBJ2-1 . TRBV7-3 CASSSAGGPQFSYNEQFF TGTGCCAGCAGCTCGGCGGGGGGTCCCCAATTCTCCTACAATGAGCAGTTCTTC
. TRBJ2-7 few TRBV9 CASSPQVGADHEQYF TGTGCCAGCAGCCCCCAGGTTGGGGCAGACCACGAGCAGTACTTC
. TRBJ2-2 . TRBV6-5 CASSYSLLTGELFF TGTGCCAGCAGTTACTCGTTACTGACCGGGGAGCTGTTTTTT
. TRBJ1-1 once TRBV7-6 CASSISQGMNTEAFF TGTGCCAGCAGCATAAGCCAGGGTATGAACACTGAAGCTTTCTTT
TRBD2 TRBJ2-3 . TRBV28 CASSLLASGSADTQYF TGTGCCAGCAGTTTATTGGCTAGCGGGAGTGCAGATACGCAGTATTTT
. TRBJ2-3 . TRBV6-1 CAGKRGSSTDTQYF TGTGCCGGAAAAAGGGGGAGCTCGACAGATACGCAGTATTTT
TRBD1 TRBJ1-1 . TRBV7-2 CASSLPDRAYTEAFF TGTGCCAGCAGCTTACCCGACAGGGCATACACTGAAGCTTTCTTT
. TRBJ1-2 . TRBV27 CASSGAFGAGTFSPRGYTF TGTGCCAGCAGTGGGGCGTTTGGGGCAGGGACTTTCTCCCCTCGGGGCTACACCTTC
. TRBJ2-7 . TRBV7-9 CASSYATEPYEQYF TGTGCCAGCAGTTATGCAACAGAGCCCTACGAGCAGTACTTC
. TRBJ1-1 . TRBV5-1 CASSTGILKNTEAFF TGCGCCAGCAGTACCGGGATACTCAAGAACACTGAAGCTTTCTTT
TRBD1 TRBJ1-1 many TRBV4-1 CASSQVGGTGNTEAFF TGCGCCAGCAGCCAAGTTGGCGGGACAGGGAACACTGAAGCTTTCTTT
. TRBJ2-7 . TRBV5-4 CASSLSSDRKEQYF TGTGCCAGCAGCTTGAGTAGTGATAGAAAGGAGCAGTACTTC
TRBD1 TRBJ1-4 few TRBV30 CAWGVGQGREKLFF TGTGCCTGGGGTGTGGGACAGGGAAGGGAAAAACTGTTTTTT